Presented here are 10 T cell receptor beta chains from one specimen sequenced in a study of blood T cell repertoires in COVID-19. Measured with immunoSEQ multiplex PCR; TCRdb has only the in-frame clones, and not every one. The sample contains fewer than 300,000 clones, over 75% of which appear only once. Material: peripheral blood. The receptor set was obtained from a human donor in a cohort sampled during active COVID-19.

The rearrangement links TRBV5-1 to TRBJ2-7; 10 positions agree with TRBD2. V lost 0 bases to trimming and J lost 2 bases; unmatched junction nucleotides: 2. The germline V gene encodes CDR1 SGHRS and CDR2 YFSETQ. The CDR3 runs 15 residues. CDR3 coding DNA: TGCGCCAGCAGCTTGGTGACTAGCGGGCCCTACGAGCAGTACTTC. It translates to CASSLVTSGPYEQYF.

This clone appeared a few times. This chain connects TRBV18 to TRBJ1-1; maybe TRBD1 (5 bases). This CDR3 has 17 amino acids. The germline V gene has CDR1 KGHSH and CDR2 LQKENI. Trimming pared 2 bases from V and 0 bases from J, leaving 16 bases between. The CDR3: CASSPRRQSVMNTEAFF. The DNA for the CDR3 is TGTGCCAGCTCACCAAGGAGACAGAGTGTCATGAACACTGAAGCTTTCTTT.

This clone was detected once. CDR3 nucleotides: TGCGCCAGCAGCCGGGACAGGGCTAACTATGGCTACACCTTC. Translation gives CASSRDRANYGYTF. The chain couples TRBV5-1 to TRBJ1-2; 9 bases fit TRBD1. Germline values: CDR1 SGHRS, CDR2 YFSETQ. The J segment lost 0 bases and the V segment lost 4 bases, leaving 1 base of the junction unmatched. There are 14 residues in the CDR3.

This rearrangement joins TRBV6-1 to TRBJ2-7, with unresolved D. CDR1 and CDR2 (germline): MNHNS, SASEGT. V dropped 2 bases and J dropped 0 bases, with 8 bases sitting between them. This CDR3 has 14 amino acids. The CDR3 bases are TGTGCCAGCAGTGAACTTAGTCGCTCCTACGAGCAGTACTTC. Its translation: CASSELSRSYEQYF.

This rearrangement joins TRBV11-3 to TRBJ2-1; the match to TRBD2 covers 8 bases. V was pared by 3 bases and J by 6 bases, with 7 bases of the junction left unmatched. Germline V gene sequence: CDR1 SGHNT, CDR2 YENEEA. The CDR3 loop spans 15 amino acids. The DNA for the CDR3 is TGTGCCAGCAGCTTGGGGCGGGAGGAGACCAATGAGCAGTTCTTC. This codes for CASSLGREETNEQFF.

V and J are TRBV7-2 and TRBJ2-5, with D tentatively TRBD1 (5 bases). Trimming stripped 4 bases from V and 3 bases from J, with 12 bases between. This CDR3 spans 14 amino acids. In germline, CDR1 is SGHTA, CDR2 FQGNSA. The CDR3 sequence: CASSSRQSEETQYF. In nucleotides, the CDR3 is TGTGCCAGCAGCTCTCGACAGTCAGAAGAGACCCAGTACTTC.

The chain joins TRBV18 to TRBJ1-2, with 8 positions matching TRBD1. CDR3 length: 16 residues. Germline trimming cut 6 bases from V and 4 bases from J; bases unmatched to any gene: 13. The V gene's germline CDR1 is KGHSH and CDR2 LQKENI. CDR3 sequence reads: CASSLFPQDRVYGYTF. CDR3 DNA: TGTGCCAGCTCCCTTTTCCCTCAGGACAGGGTCTATGGCTACACCTTC.

This clone was seen more than once but under ten times. The chain carries TRBV13 and TRBJ2-1; no definite D call. The V end was cut by 3 bases, the J end by 9 bases, with 12 bases between. Germline CDR1 is PRHDT and CDR2 is FYEKMQ (reference sequence). The CDR3 runs 13 residues. DNA of the CDR3: TGTGCCAGCAGCTTGAGAGGAACTGGTGAGCAGTTCTTC. Translating gives CASSLRGTGEQFF.

The V call is TRBV18, the J call TRBJ2-7, with TRBD2 matching over 11 bases. This CDR3 comprises 14 residues. The V and J ends lost 4 bases and 3 bases, in that order; junction bases with no gene match: 2. Germline V CDR1 and CDR2: KGHSH, LQKENI. The CDR3 is CASSLTSGNYEQYF. For the CDR3, the DNA is TGTGCCAGCTCACTGACTAGCGGGAACTACGAGCAGTACTTC.

The CDR3 loop is CASLRYNEQFF. The CDR3 DNA reads as TGTGCCAGTCTTCGGTACAATGAGCAGTTCTTC. The chain links TRBV19 to TRBJ2-1; no definite D call. This CDR3 region has 11 residues. The germline V gene encodes CDR1 LNHDA and CDR2 SQIVND (reference sequence). V was shortened by 8 bases and J by 4 bases, with 6 bases between the two germline ends. Using reference TRBV19 and TRBJ2-1 for the parts outside the CDR3, the full variable domain is DGGITQSPKYLFRKEGQNVTLSCEQNLNHDAMYWYRQDPGQGLRLIYYSQIVNDFQKGDIAEGYSVSREKKESFPLTVTSAQKNPTAFYLCASLRYNEQFFGPGTRLTVL.